Detailed here is one T cell receptor beta chain. This sample was taken from a study of T cell responses to AZD1222 COVID-19 vaccine. The data were produced by immunoSEQ multiplex PCR, yet TCRdb's version contains in-frame clones alone and is incomplete. Of about 120,000 clones listed, more than 85% were seen once; the top ten hold under 3%. V dropped 5 bases and J dropped 8; count of bases not matched to a gene: 8. This CDR3 spans 14 amino acids. CDR1 MDHEN and CDR2 SYDVKM come from the germline V gene. The chain is built from TRBV28 and TRBJ1-2; 10 bases map to TRBD1. Sequencing used peripheral blood, obtained 28 days after the second AZD1222 dose. This receptor was identified in an adult who received the AZD1222 COVID-19 vaccine. This CDR3 reads CASSTTGTGEGYTF. CDR3 DNA sequence: TGTGCCAGCAGTACAACCGGGACAGGGGAAGGCTACACCTTC.